The 13 T cell receptor beta chains reported below all come from one sample, sequenced in a study of blood T cell repertoires in COVID-19. Clones were sequenced by immunoSEQ multiplex PCR, and TCRdb holds only the in-frame ones, with some missing. The sample holds about 96,000 clones, around 84% seen once. Input material: peripheral blood. These receptors came from an older woman with acute or convalescent COVID-19.

The chain recombines TRBV4-2 with TRBJ2-5, with D possibly being TRBD2 (7 bases). Trimming took off 0 bases at V and 4 bases at J, with 18 bases between the two ends. CDR1 is LGHNA and CDR2 is YNFKEQ in the germline V gene. The CDR3 is made up of 17 amino acids. The CDR3 nucleotides are TGTGCCAGCAGCCAAGATCCGCTCCGCGGGGGCCGAGAGACCCAGTACTTC. It translates to CASSQDPLRGGRETQYF.

V usage is TRBV18 and J usage is TRBJ1-2; D might be TRBD1 (5 bases). Deletions cut 3 bases from V and 2 bases from J, with 7 bases between. This CDR3 is built from 13 residues. Per germline, CDR1 KGHSH and CDR2 LQKENI. The CDR3 region is CASSPSGNYGYTF. The DNA of the CDR3 is TGTGCCAGCTCACCTTCAGGGAACTATGGCTACACCTTC. The entire variable domain, with the rest obtained from reference TRBV18 and TRBJ1-2, is as follows: NAGVMQNPRHLVRRRGQEARLRCSPMKGHSHVYWYRQLPEEGLKFMVYLQKENIIDESGMPKERFSAEFPKEGPSILRIQQVVRGDSAAYFCASSPSGNYGYTFGSGTRLTVV.

The rearrangement uses TRBV30 and TRBJ2-2; 7 nucleotides agree with TRBD1. Germline CDR1 is GTSNPN and CDR2 is SVGIG (reference sequence). J gave up 6 bases and V 5 bases, and 15 bases lay outside the gene matches. This CDR3 contains 16 residues. The CDR3 here is CAWGKADRVIAGELFF. DNA for the CDR3: TGTGCCTGGGGGAAAGCCGACAGGGTCATAGCCGGGGAGCTGTTTTTT.

For the CDR3, the DNA is TGTGCCAGCAGTTCCGGAAACACAGGGCTGGGGAACACTGAAGCTTTCTTT. This encodes CASSSGNTGLGNTEAFF. The chain couples TRBV6-2 or TRBV6-3 to TRBJ1-1; weak D call: TRBD1 (6 bases). The CDR3 covers 17 residues. The V end lost 4 bases, the J end lost 1 base, and 19 bases lay between the germline ends. Germline lookup yields CDR1 MNHEY and CDR2 SVGEGT.

On this clone itself: At the DNA level, this CDR3 is encoded by other sequences in the same sample as well. This chain links TRBV30 with TRBJ1-1; D is perhaps TRBD1 (6 bases). This CDR3 is built from 13 residues. V was clipped by 0 bases and J by 1 base, with 6 bases between them. Germline values: CDR1 GTSNPN, CDR2 SVGIG (reference sequence). This chain's CDR3 is CAWSVGANTEAFF. In DNA, the CDR3 is TGTGCCTGGAGTGTGGGGGCGAACACTGAAGCTTTCTTT.

This clone has a handful of counts. The chain employs TRBV4-1 and TRBJ1-1; maybe TRBD1 (5 bases). Germline V CDR1 and CDR2: MGHRA, YSYEKL. The CDR3 covers 14 residues. V lost 3 bases, J lost 3 bases, and 11 bases lay in between. CDR3 sequence reads: CASSQTVGYTEAFF. In DNA, the CDR3 is TGCGCCAGCAGCCAGACAGTGGGCTACACTGAAGCTTTCTTT.

The chain combines TRBV28 with TRBJ2-1; 9 nucleotides align to TRBD1. Germline V gene sequence: CDR1 MDHEN, CDR2 SYDVKM. The V segment lost 6 bases and the J segment 4 bases; nucleotides outside the gene matches: 22. CDR3 length: 20 residues. The DNA of the CDR3 is TGTGCCAGCAGCGACAGACGGGACAGGGTTTTTAGGCCCCTTTACAATGAGCAGTTCTTC. Translating it yields CASSDRRDRVFRPLYNEQFF.

V gene TRBV3-1 (or the pseudogene TRBV3-2) combines with J gene TRBJ1-2, with D possibly matching TRBD1 (6 bases). Trimming left V 3 bases short and J 2 bases short, with 10 bases between. The CDR3 totals 14 residues. From germline, CDR1 is LGHDT and CDR2 YNNKEL (reference sequence). This CDR3 reads CASSHRQANYGYTF. The DNA for the CDR3 is TGTGCCAGCAGCCATCGACAGGCCAACTATGGCTACACCTTC.

As DNA, the CDR3 is TGTGCCAGCGGTGAAACGGGACTCTATGGCTACACCTTC. Its translation is CASGETGLYGYTF. The chain employs TRBV28 and TRBJ1-2, with D possibly TRBD1 on 5 matching bases. V lost 8 bases and J 4 bases, leaving 14 bases between the germline ends. Germline-derived CDR1 and CDR2 are MDHEN and SYDVKM. The CDR3 is 13 amino acids.

This chain uses TRBV25-1 with TRBJ2-7; D remains ambiguous. V was clipped by 5 bases and J by 0 bases, with 14 bases between them. The length of the CDR3 is 15 residues. CDR1 and CDR2 (germline): MGHDK, SYGVNS. The CDR3 protein is CASSPELTRSYEQYF. In DNA form, the CDR3 reads TGTGCCAGCAGTCCGGAGCTGACGCGCTCCTACGAGCAGTACTTC.

This chain connects TRBV9 to TRBJ1-1; D is ambiguous. This CDR3 spans 13 amino acids. CDR1 SGDLS and CDR2 YYNGEE come from the germline V gene. The V end was cut by 1 base, the J end by 6 bases, with 10 bases between. The CDR3 loop reads CASSVSQTSEAFF. The CDR3 DNA reads TGTGCCAGCAGCGTAAGTCAGACTTCTGAAGCTTTCTTT.

The rearrangement joins TRBV4-1 to TRBJ1-5, with D perhaps matching TRBD1 (5 bases). The V gene lost 4 bases and the J gene lost 8 bases, with 15 bases spanning the gap. The germline V gene encodes CDR1 MGHRA and CDR2 YSYEKL. The CDR3 contains 14 residues. CDR3 nucleotide sequence: TGCGCCAGCAGCCCTTGGCAGGGCGGAGAGCCCCAGCATTTT. It encodes CASSPWQGGEPQHF.

The chain is built from TRBV28 and TRBJ2-5, with 7 bases that match TRBD2. The trim removed 6 bases at V and 5 bases at J, leaving 6 bases unmatched. The V gene's germline CDR1 is MDHEN and CDR2 SYDVKM. There are 13 residues in the CDR3. CDR3 residues: CASRRTRQETQYF. CDR3 DNA: TGTGCCAGCAGACGGACTAGACAGGAGACCCAGTACTTC.